What follows are 27 T cell receptor beta chains derived from one specimen sequenced in a study of beta chain features in type 1 diabetes. Study findings and constraints: Within each of all four CD4+ subsets, Type 1 diabetes patients had TCRB CDR3s that were moderately but significantly shorter.

cDNA synthesis used the whole RNA isolate, giving expressed TCRB sequences. Measured with immunoSEQ multiplex PCR; TCRdb has only the in-frame clones, and not every one. The sample has 600,000 or so clones; about 14% are singletons. The antigens for these receptors are not known. The sequenced sample was naive CD4+ T cells from blood. The receptor set was obtained from a man aged 18-30 years with type 1 diabetes.

V gene TRBV27 combines with J gene TRBJ2-3, with 7 nucleotides matching TRBD2. The CDR3 spans 15 residues. Germline-derived CDR1 and CDR2 are MNHEY and SMNVEV (reference sequence). With 3 bases clipped from V and 2 bases from J, the junction kept 5 bases outside the gene matches. This CDR3 is CASSFRGVDTDTQYF. The DNA for the CDR3 is TGTGCCAGCAGTTTCCGGGGGGTAGACACAGATACGCAGTATTTT.

The table lists this clone with a few counts. V and J are TRBV7-2 and TRBJ2-7, with D tentatively TRBD1 (5 bases). With 1 base removed from V and 2 bases from J, the gap between germline ends came to 12 bases. CDR1 and CDR2 (germline): SGHTA, FQGNSA. The CDR3 spans 15 residues. The CDR3 sequence: CASSLVWGTPYEQYF. DNA of the CDR3: TGTGCCAGCAGCTTAGTATGGGGCACACCCTACGAGCAGTACTTC.

This clone was recorded a few times. This sequence joins TRBV5-6 and TRBJ2-7; no firm D call. The CDR3 sequence is 15 residues long. Germline V gene sequence: CDR1 SGHDT, CDR2 YYEEEE. Trimming stripped 4 bases from V and 6 bases from J, with 20 bases between. CDR3: CASSHSGVAVFEQYF. In DNA form, the CDR3 reads TGTGCCAGCAGCCACAGTGGAGTAGCAGTATTCGAGCAGTACTTC.

The chain employs TRBV7-9 and TRBJ1-4; 7 nucleotides align to TRBD1. This CDR3 is 15 amino acids long. V dropped 5 bases and J dropped 4; count of bases not matched to a gene: 7. Per germline, CDR1 SEHNR and CDR2 FQNEAQ (reference sequence). The CDR3 loop reads CASSATGTVNEKLFF. The CDR3, as DNA: TGTGCCAGCAGCGCCACCGGGACAGTTAATGAAAAACTGTTTTTT.

This clone was observed a few times. This chain connects TRBV14 to TRBJ2-5, with D possibly being TRBD1 (6 bases). The CDR3 runs 16 residues. CDR1 is SGHDN, CDR2 FVKESK, per germline. The V end was cut by 4 bases, the J end by 0 bases, with 15 bases between. The CDR3, as DNA: TGTGCCAGCAGCCTCTCGGACAGCTGGTACCAAGAGACCCAGTACTTC. This sequence encodes CASSLSDSWYQETQYF.

The chain links TRBV10-3 to TRBJ2-2, with 8 bases fitting TRBD1. The CDR3 totals 12 residues. The germline V gene has CDR1 ENHRY and CDR2 SYGVKD. J lost 15 bases, V lost 10 bases, and 13 bases had no gene match. CDR3 sequence (DNA): TGTGCCACGGGACAGGAGAAGGGGTTGGTGTTTTTT. It is translated as CATGQEKGLVFF.

This clone was recorded a few times. The chain carries TRBV19 and TRBJ1-6; TRBD1 matches 7 bases. The CDR3 totals 18 residues. Germline CDR1 reads LNHDA; CDR2 reads SQIVND (reference sequence). J was trimmed by 4 bases and V by 5 bases; bases with no gene match: 14. CDR3 sequence: CASSRTGLTLGYNSPLHF. For the CDR3, the DNA is TGTGCCAGTAGTCGGACAGGTTTAACCCTCGGGTATAATTCACCCCTCCACTTT.

The table lists this clone with a few counts. The rearrangement joins TRBV27 to TRBJ2-5; the D is unclear. In germline, CDR1 is MNHEY, CDR2 SMNVEV (reference sequence). The CDR3 sequence is 14 residues long. With 3 bases removed from V and 2 bases from J, the gap between germline ends came to 10 bases. The CDR3 DNA reads TGTGCCAGCAGTTTGTATATCGGGCAAGAGACCCAGTACTTC. Translation gives CASSLYIGQETQYF.

The V and J genes are TRBV4-1 and TRBJ1-2; D is possibly TRBD1 (6 bases). The CDR3 spans 15 residues. V was trimmed by 1 base and J by 5 bases, leaving 14 bases between them. CDR1 and CDR2 (germline): MGHRA, YSYEKL. CDR3 amino acids: CASSQAAGGQYGYTF. Written as DNA, the CDR3 is TGCGCCAGCAGCCAAGCTGCCGGGGGGCAATATGGCTACACCTTC.

This chain links TRBV5-1 with TRBJ2-5; 10 nucleotides match TRBD1. There are 19 residues in the CDR3. V lost 4 bases and J lost 1; bases outside the gene matches: 16. Germline CDR1 and CDR2: SGHRS and YFSETQ. In DNA form, the CDR3 reads TGCGCCAGCAGCGCGGATGTCGGCCGGGACAGGGGTTTCCAAGAGACCCAGTACTTC. This sequence encodes CASSADVGRDRGFQETQYF.

DNA of the CDR3: TGTGCCTGGAGTCCCCCCGGAGCACAGACCCAGTACTTC. The encoded protein is CAWSPPGAQTQYF. V gene TRBV30 combines with J gene TRBJ2-5, with D unclear. Germline V lookup: CDR1 GTSNPN, CDR2 SVGIG (reference sequence). The CDR3 covers 13 residues. Trimming cost V 2 bases and J 6 bases, with 13 bases left between them. Supplemented by reference TRBV30 and TRBJ2-5, the full variable domain reads SQTIHQWPATLVQPVGSPLSLECTVEGTSNPNLYWYRQAAGRGLQLLFYSVGIGQISSEVPQNLSASRPQDRQFILSSKKLLLSDSGFYLCAWSPPGAQTQYFGPGTRLLVL.

This clone was seen more than once but under ten times. The rearrangement joins TRBV6-5 to TRBJ1-1, with TRBD1 identical over 7 bases. Per germline, CDR1 MNHEY and CDR2 SVGAGI. Trimming removed 7 bases from V and 5 bases from J; junction bases left unmatched: 7. CDR3 length equals 13 residues. CDR3 region: CASNGRGPTEAFF. CDR3 coding DNA: TGTGCCAGCAATGGGAGGGGGCCAACTGAAGCTTTCTTT.

The table lists this clone with a few counts. CDR3 amino acids: CAWSVTADERFF. The DNA for the CDR3 is TGTGCCTGGAGTGTAACAGCGGACGAGAGGTTCTTC. The V call is TRBV30, the J call TRBJ2-1; the D gene is possibly TRBD2 (5 bases). CDR1 is GTSNPN and CDR2 is SVGIG in the germline V gene (reference sequence). The ends were cut back, 0 bases at V and 15 bases at J, with 15 bases in the middle. The CDR3 runs to 12 residues.

This clone was picked up a small number of times. The chain links TRBV2 to TRBJ2-7, with D perhaps matching TRBD1 or TRBD2 (6 bases each). There are 14 residues in the CDR3. Germline values: CDR1 SNHLY, CDR2 FYNNEI. V dropped 5 bases and J dropped 2 bases, with 13 bases sitting between them. CDR3 sequence reads: CASSRTAGAYEQYF. For the CDR3, the DNA is TGTGCCAGCAGTAGGACAGCGGGTGCCTACGAGCAGTACTTC.

The chain links TRBV6-1 to TRBJ2-5, with 9 positions matching TRBD2. There are 17 residues in the CDR3. Germline values: CDR1 MNHNS, CDR2 SASEGT. The V segment lost 4 bases and the J segment 1 base; nucleotides outside the gene matches: 10. The CDR3 DNA reads as TGTGCCAGCAGTGGGGGAGGGTCTAGCGGGGTCCAAGAGACCCAGTACTTC. Its translation is CASSGGGSSGVQETQYF.

The sample holds a few counts of this clone. The sample has other DNA sequences that encode this CDR3 too. This sequence joins TRBV29-1 and TRBJ1-1; D might be TRBD1 (5 bases). Looked up from germline, CDR1 is SQVTM and CDR2 is ANQGSEA. This CDR3 has 12 residues. V gave up 3 bases and J gave up 5 bases, with 10 bases separating them. Here the CDR3 reads CSVEGGRTEAFF. CDR3 DNA sequence: TGCAGCGTTGAGGGGGGTCGTACTGAAGCTTTCTTT.

The chain joins TRBV11-2 to TRBJ2-5; possible D gene TRBD1, 6 bases. The CDR3 length is 14 residues. Germline V CDR1 and CDR2: SGHAT, FQNNGV. Trimming stripped 5 bases from V and 5 bases from J, with 15 bases between. CDR3 nucleotide sequence: TGTGCCAGCAGCCCGAACAGGGTTCGGGAGACCCAGTACTTC. It is translated as CASSPNRVRETQYF.

This clone occurred a few times. V and J are TRBV28 and TRBJ1-2, with D perhaps TRBD1 (5 bases). Trimming removed 7 bases from V and 4 bases from J, with 13 bases in between. The germline gives CDR1 MDHEN, CDR2 SYDVKM. The CDR3 runs 13 residues. The CDR3, as DNA: TGTGCCAGCACCGAGACAGCAGCCTATGGCTACACCTTC. Translated, it gives CASTETAAYGYTF.

V usage is TRBV7-2 and J usage is TRBJ1-2; D may be TRBD1 (5 bases). V was trimmed by 5 bases and J by 7 bases, leaving 17 bases between them. CDR3 size: 14 residues. The germline CDR1 and CDR2 sequences are SGHTA and FQGNSA. CDR3: CASSRPPGGLGYTF. CDR3 DNA sequence: TGTGCCAGCAGCCGCCCCCCCGGGGGACTTGGCTACACCTTC.

This sequence joins TRBV4-2 and TRBJ1-2; 7 nucleotides align to TRBD1. V trimming: 0 bases; J trimming: 0 bases; junction bases outside the gene matches: 10. Germline V gene data show CDR1 as LGHNA and CDR2 as YNFKEQ. This CDR3 spans 18 amino acids. For the CDR3, the DNA is TGTGCCAGCAGCCAAGACCCAACGGACAGGATAGCTAACTATGGCTACACCTTC. Translating gives CASSQDPTDRIANYGYTF.

A few counts support this clone. The chain couples TRBV30 to TRBJ2-7; D remains ambiguous. CDR1 is GTSNPN, CDR2 SVGIG, per germline (reference sequence). The CDR3 is 11 amino acids. V lost 0 bases to trimming and J lost 5 bases, with 5 bases between them. CDR3 in amino acids: CAWSVSHEQYF. The CDR3 nucleotides read TGTGCCTGGAGTGTAAGCCACGAGCAGTACTTC.

V and J are TRBV6-1 and TRBJ2-3, with TRBD1 matching over 7 bases. CDR1 and CDR2 from the germline V gene are MNHNS and SASEGT. With V trimmed by 7 bases and J by 3 bases, 4 bases remained unmatched. The CDR3 has 13 amino acids. The DNA of the CDR3 is TGTGCCAGCAAAGGGACAGCAACAGATACGCAGTATTTT. Translation gives CASKGTATDTQYF.

The genes are TRBV4-3 and TRBJ2-3, with 8 bases identical to TRBD2. V dropped 2 bases and J dropped 5; count of bases not matched to a gene: 12. The CDR3 runs to 17 residues. Germline CDR1 reads LGHNA; CDR2 reads YSLEER. DNA for the CDR3: TGCGCCAGCAGCCAAATGGCCCAGCGGGGGCCGAAAGATACGCAGTATTTT. Translation: CASSQMAQRGPKDTQYF.

This clone was detected a few times. The chain carries TRBV18 and TRBJ2-7; weak D call: TRBD1 (5 bases). The CDR3 contains 13 residues. The germline V and J ends were trimmed by 4 bases and 3 bases, with 10 bases remaining between them. Germline assignment: CDR1 KGHSH and CDR2 LQKENI. The CDR3 spells CASSRGLHYEQYF. CDR3 sequence (DNA): TGTGCCAGCTCACGGGGCCTCCACTACGAGCAGTACTTC.

The V gene is TRBV4-2, the J gene TRBJ2-2, with D uncertain. The CDR3 contains 15 residues. The germline CDR1 and CDR2 sequences are LGHNA and YNFKEQ. The ends were cut back, 4 bases at V and 6 bases at J, with 15 bases in the middle. The CDR3, as DNA: TGTGCCAGCAGCCTCCACGAAGATGATTCCGGGGAGCTGTTTTTT. Translating gives CASSLHEDDSGELFF.

This clone has more than one count but fewer than ten. Its ends do not fully match the called genes, so a read error is possible. J is TRBJ2-4 and V is TRBV2; D not resolved. The CDR3 runs to 12 residues. The germline V gene has CDR1 SNHLY and CDR2 FYNNEI. CDR3: CASSGSAEMLDF. In DNA, the CDR3 is TGTGCCAGCTCTGGGTCGGCGGAGATGTTGGACTTC. Supplemented by reference TRBV2 and TRBJ2-4, the full variable domain reads EPEVTQTPSHQVTQMGQEVILRCVPISNHLYFYWYRQILGQKVEFLVSFYNNEISEKSEIFDDQFSVERPDGSNFTLKIRSTKLEDSAMYFCASSGSAEMLDFGAGTRLSVL.

This clone was detected a few times. V gene TRBV6-5 combines with J gene TRBJ1-2, with D perhaps matching TRBD1 (6 bases). V shed 5 bases and J shed 3 bases, with 16 bases lying between them. The CDR3 extends over 15 amino acids. CDR1 and CDR2 from the germline V gene are MNHEY and SVGAGI. The chain's CDR3 is CASSGHRARDYGYTF. Here the CDR3 DNA reads TGTGCCAGCAGTGGACACAGGGCCAGGGACTATGGCTACACCTTC.